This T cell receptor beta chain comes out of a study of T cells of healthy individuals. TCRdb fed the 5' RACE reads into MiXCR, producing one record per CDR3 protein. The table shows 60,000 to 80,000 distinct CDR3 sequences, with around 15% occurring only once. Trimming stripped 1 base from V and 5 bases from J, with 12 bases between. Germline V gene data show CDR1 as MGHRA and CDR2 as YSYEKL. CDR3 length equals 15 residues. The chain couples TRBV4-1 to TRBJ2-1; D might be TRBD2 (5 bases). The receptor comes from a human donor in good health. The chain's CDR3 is CASSQAPGSHNEQFF. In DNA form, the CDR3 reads TGCGCCAGCAGCCAAGCCCCGGGGTCGCACAATGAGCAGTTCTTC.